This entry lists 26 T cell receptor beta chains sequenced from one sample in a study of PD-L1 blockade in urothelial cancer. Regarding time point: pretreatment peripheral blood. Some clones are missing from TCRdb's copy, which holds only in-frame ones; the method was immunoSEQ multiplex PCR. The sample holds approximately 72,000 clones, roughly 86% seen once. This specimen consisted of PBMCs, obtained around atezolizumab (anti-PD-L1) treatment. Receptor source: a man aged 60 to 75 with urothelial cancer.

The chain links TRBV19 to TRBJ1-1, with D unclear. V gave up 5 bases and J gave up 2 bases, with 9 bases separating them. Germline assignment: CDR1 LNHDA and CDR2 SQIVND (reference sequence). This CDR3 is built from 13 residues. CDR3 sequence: CASSRQANTEAFF. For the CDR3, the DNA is TGTGCCAGTAGTCGGCAGGCCAACACTGAAGCTTTCTTT.

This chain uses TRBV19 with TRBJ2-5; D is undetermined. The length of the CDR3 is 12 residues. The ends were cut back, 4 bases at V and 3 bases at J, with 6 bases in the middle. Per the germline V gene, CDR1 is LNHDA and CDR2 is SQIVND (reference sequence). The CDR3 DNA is TGTGCCAGTAGTACCACAAAAGAGACCCAGTACTTC. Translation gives CASSTTKETQYF. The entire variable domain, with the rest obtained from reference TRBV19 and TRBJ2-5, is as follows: DGGITQSPKYLFRKEGQNVTLSCEQNLNHDAMYWYRQDPGQGLRLIYYSQIVNDFQKGDIAEGYSVSREKKESFPLTVTSAQKNPTAFYLCASSTTKETQYFGPGTRLLVL.

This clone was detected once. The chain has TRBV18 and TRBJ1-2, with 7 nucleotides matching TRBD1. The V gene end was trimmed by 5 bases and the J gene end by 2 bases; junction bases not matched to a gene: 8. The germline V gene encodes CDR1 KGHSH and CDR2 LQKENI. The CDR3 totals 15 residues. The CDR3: CASSYGRGENYGYTF. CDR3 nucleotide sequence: TGTGCCAGCTCATATGGCAGGGGGGAGAACTATGGCTACACCTTC.

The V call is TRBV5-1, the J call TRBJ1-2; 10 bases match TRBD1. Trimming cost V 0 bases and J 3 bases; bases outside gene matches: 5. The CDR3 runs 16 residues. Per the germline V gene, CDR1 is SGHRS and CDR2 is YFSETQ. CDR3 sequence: CASSLASDRGDYGYTF. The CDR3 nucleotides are TGCGCCAGCAGCTTGGCATCGGACAGGGGGGACTATGGCTACACCTTC.

CDR3 nucleotides: TGTGCCAGCAGCCAGTTTTTTTACAGGGACACTGAAGCTTTCTTT. It codes for CASSQFFYRDTEAFF. V usage is TRBV14 and J usage is TRBJ1-1; maybe TRBD1 (6 bases). V lost 3 bases, J lost 3 bases, and 14 bases lay in between. CDR1 and CDR2 from the germline V gene are SGHDN and FVKESK. The CDR3 totals 15 residues.

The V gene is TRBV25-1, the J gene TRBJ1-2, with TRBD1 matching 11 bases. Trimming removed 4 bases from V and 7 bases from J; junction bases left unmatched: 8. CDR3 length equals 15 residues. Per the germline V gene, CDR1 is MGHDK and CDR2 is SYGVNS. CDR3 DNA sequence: TGTGCCAGCAGTGCGTCCGGGACAGGGGGACTTGGCTACACCTTC. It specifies CASSASGTGGLGYTF.

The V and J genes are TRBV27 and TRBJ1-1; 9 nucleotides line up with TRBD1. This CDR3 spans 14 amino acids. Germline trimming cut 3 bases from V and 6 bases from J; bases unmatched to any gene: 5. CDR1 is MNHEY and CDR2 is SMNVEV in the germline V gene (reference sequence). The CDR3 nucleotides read TGTGCCAGCAGTTTCCGGACAGGGGTAGCTGAAGCTTTCTTT. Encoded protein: CASSFRTGVAEAFF.

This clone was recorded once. Written as DNA, the CDR3 is TGTGCCAGCAGCTTGAAGGGGGACGCGGCACCCCTCCACTTT. Protein: CASSLKGDAAPLHF. The chain has TRBV5-4 and TRBJ1-6; possible D gene TRBD1, 6 bases. V was shortened by 1 base and J by 11 bases, with 13 bases between the two germline ends. Germline values: CDR1 SGHNT, CDR2 YYREEE (reference sequence). This CDR3 has 14 amino acids.

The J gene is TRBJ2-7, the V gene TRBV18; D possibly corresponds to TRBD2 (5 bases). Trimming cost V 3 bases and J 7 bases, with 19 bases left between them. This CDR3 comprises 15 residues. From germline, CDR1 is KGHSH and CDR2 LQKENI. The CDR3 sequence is CASSPEGLTFTEQYF. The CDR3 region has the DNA TGTGCCAGCTCACCTGAGGGCTTAACCTTTACGGAGCAGTACTTC.

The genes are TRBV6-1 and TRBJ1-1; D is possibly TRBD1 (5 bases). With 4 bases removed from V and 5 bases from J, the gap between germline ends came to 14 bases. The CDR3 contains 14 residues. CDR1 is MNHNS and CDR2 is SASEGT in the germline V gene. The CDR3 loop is CASSGQGPETEAFF. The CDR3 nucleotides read TGTGCCAGCAGTGGCCAGGGCCCTGAGACTGAAGCTTTCTTT.

CDR3 sequence reads: CASSPAGTGYNEQFF. For the CDR3, the DNA is TGTGCCAGCTCACCAGCCGGGACAGGGTACAATGAGCAGTTCTTC. V is TRBV18 and J is TRBJ2-1, with 9 bases aligning to TRBD1. The ends lost 2 bases at V and 4 bases at J; junction bases unmatched: 3. The CDR3 has 15 amino acids. The germline V gene encodes CDR1 KGHSH and CDR2 LQKENI.

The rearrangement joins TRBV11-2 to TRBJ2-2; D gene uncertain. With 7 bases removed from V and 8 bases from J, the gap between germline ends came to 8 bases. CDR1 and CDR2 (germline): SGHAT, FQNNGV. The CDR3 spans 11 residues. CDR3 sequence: CASIKSGELFF. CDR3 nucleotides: TGTGCCAGCATCAAGAGTGGGGAGCTGTTTTTT.

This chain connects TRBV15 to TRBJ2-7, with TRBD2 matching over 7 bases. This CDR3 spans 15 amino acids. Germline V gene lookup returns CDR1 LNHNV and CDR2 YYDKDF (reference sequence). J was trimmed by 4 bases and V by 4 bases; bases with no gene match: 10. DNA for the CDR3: TGTGCCACCAGCATTGTCCGGGAGGCGGCTTACGAGCAGTACTTC. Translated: CATSIVREAAYEQYF.

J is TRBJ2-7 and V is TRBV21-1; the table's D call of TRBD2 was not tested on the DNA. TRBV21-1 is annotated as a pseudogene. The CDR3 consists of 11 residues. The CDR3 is CASSRLDGQYF. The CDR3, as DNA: TGTGCCAGCAGCAGGCTAGACGGGCAGTACTTC.

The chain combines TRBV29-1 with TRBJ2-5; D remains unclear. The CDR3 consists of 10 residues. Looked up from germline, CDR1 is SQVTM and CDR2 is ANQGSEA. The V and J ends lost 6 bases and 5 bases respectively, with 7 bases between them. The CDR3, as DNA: TGCAGCGTCAAGGAGGAGACCCAGTACTTC. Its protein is CSVKEETQYF.

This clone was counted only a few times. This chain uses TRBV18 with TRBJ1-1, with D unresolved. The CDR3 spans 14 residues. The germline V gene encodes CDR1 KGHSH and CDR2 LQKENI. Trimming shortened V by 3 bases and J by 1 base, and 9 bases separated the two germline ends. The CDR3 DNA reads TGTGCCAGCTCACCCAGGACTCCGAACACTGAAGCTTTCTTT. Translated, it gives CASSPRTPNTEAFF.

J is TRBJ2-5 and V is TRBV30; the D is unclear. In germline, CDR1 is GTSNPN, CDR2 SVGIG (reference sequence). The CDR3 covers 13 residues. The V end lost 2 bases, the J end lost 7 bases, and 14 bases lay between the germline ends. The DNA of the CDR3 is TGTGCCTGGAGTCAACGGGTAGAAGGGACCCAGTACTTC. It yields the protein CAWSQRVEGTQYF.

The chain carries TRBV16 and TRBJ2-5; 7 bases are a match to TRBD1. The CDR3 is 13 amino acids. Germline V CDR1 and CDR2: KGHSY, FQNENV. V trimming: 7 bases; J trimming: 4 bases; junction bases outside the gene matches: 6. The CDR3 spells CASTDRARETQYF. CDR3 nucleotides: TGTGCCAGCACCGACAGGGCAAGAGAGACCCAGTACTTC.

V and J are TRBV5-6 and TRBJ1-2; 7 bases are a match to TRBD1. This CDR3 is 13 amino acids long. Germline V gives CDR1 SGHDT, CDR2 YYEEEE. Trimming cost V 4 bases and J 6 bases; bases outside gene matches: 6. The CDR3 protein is CASSTTGLHGYTF. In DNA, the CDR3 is TGTGCCAGCAGCACGACAGGGCTCCATGGCTACACCTTC.

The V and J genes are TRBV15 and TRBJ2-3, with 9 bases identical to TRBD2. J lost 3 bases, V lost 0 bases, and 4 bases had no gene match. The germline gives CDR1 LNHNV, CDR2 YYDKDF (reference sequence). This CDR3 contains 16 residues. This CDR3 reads CATSRDRLAGTDTQYF. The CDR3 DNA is TGTGCCACCAGCAGAGATCGCCTAGCGGGGACAGATACGCAGTATTTT.

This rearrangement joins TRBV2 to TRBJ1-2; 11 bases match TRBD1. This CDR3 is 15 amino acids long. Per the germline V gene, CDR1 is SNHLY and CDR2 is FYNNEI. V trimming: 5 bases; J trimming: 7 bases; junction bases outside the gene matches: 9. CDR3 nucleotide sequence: TGTGCCAGCAGTCCTAGGACAGGGGGCGCGTTTGGCTACACCTTC. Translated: CASSPRTGGAFGYTF.

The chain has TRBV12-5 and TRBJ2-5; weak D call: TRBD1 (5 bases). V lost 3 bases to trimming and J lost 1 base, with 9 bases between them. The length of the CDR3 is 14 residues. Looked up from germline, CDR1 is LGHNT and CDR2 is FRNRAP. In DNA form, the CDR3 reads TGTGCTAGTGGTTTATCTGGGGCCCAAGAGACCCAGTACTTC. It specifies CASGLSGAQETQYF.

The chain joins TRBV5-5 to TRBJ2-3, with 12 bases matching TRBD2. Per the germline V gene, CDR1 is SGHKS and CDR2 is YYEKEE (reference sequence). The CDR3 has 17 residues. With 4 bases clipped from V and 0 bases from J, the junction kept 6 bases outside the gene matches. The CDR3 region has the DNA TGTGCCAGCAGCCTGGGACTAGCGGGCCCTAGCACAGATACGCAGTATTTT. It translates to CASSLGLAGPSTDTQYF.

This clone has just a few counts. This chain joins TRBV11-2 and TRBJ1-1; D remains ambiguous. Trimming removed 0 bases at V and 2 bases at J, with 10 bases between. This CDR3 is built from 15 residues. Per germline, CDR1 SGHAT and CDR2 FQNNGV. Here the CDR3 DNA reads TGTGCCAGCAGCTTAGATGCAGGATTCAACACTGAAGCTTTCTTT. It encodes CASSLDAGFNTEAFF.

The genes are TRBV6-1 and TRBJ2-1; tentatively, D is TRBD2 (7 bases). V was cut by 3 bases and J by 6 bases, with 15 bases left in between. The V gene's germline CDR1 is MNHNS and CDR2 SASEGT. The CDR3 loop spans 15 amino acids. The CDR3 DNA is TGTGCCAGCAGTGATTACGGGGGGCCGGTCAATGAGCAGTTCTTC. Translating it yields CASSDYGGPVNEQFF.

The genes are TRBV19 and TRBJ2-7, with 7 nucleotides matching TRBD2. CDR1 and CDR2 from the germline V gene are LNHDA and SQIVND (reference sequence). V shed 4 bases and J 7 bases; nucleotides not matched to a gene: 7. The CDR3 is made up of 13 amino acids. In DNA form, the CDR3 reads TGTGCCAGTAGTAGCGGGGGAGCAGGGGAGCAGTACTTC. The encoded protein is CASSSGGAGEQYF.